This T cell receptor beta chain is from a study of blood T cell repertoires in COVID-19. Looking at the study overall: Researchers got acute and convalescent COVID-19 samples from the United States, Italy and Spain. The analysed material was cDNA or gDNA that came from T cells, B-cell-depleted T cells, or PBMCs.

The germline gives CDR1 SGHRS, CDR2 YFSETQ. Trimming took off 3 bases at V and 3 bases at J, with 18 bases between the two ends. The CDR3 covers 17 residues. In the source study's methods: From reference gene primer amplification, estimates of nucleated cell counts were derived. Libraries were prepared by immunoSEQ multiplex PCR; TCRdb keeps only in-frame clonotypes and omits some of them. V, J and clone size are those of that table, while D and trimming were read from the DNA. The profile covers roughly 57,000 clones, with around 90% appearing a single time and about 17% taken by the ten largest. The TCR originated in a man older than 75 with acute or convalescent COVID-19. V is TRBV5-1 and J is TRBJ1-4, with D uncertain. The sequencing input was peripheral blood. For the CDR3, the DNA is TGCGCCAGCAGCTCGCGATTTCCCGGGTCTTCTAATGAAAAACTGTTTTTT. Its protein is CASSSRFPGSSNEKLFF. Combining the CDR3 with reference TRBV5-1 and TRBJ1-4 gives the whole variable domain KAGVTQTPRYLIKTRGQQVTLSCSPISGHRSVSWYQQTPGQGLQFLFEYFSETQRNKGNFPGRFSGRQFSNSRSEMNVSTLELGDSALYLCASSSRFPGSSNEKLFFGSGTQLSVL.